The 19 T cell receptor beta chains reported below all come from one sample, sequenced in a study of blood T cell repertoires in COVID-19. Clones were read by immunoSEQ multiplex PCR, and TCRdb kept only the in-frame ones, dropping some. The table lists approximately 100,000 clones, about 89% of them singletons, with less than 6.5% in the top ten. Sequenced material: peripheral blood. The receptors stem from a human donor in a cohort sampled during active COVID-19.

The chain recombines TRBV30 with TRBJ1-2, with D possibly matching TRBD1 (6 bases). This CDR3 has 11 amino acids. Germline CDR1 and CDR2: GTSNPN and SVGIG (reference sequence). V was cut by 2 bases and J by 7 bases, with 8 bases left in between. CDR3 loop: CAWSLGGGYTF. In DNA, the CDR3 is TGTGCCTGGAGTCTAGGGGGTGGCTACACCTTC. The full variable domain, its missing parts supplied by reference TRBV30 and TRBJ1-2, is SQTIHQWPATLVQPVGSPLSLECTVEGTSNPNLYWYRQAAGRGLQLLFYSVGIGQISSEVPQNLSASRPQDRQFILSSKKLLLSDSGFYLCAWSLGGGYTFGSGTRLTVV.

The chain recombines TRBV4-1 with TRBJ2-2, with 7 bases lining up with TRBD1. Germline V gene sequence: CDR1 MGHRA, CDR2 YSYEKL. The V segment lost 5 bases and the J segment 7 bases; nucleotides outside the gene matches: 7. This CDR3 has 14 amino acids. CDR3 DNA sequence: TGCGCCAGCAGCTATGAGGGGGCTTTCGGGGAGCTGTTTTTT. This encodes CASSYEGAFGELFF.

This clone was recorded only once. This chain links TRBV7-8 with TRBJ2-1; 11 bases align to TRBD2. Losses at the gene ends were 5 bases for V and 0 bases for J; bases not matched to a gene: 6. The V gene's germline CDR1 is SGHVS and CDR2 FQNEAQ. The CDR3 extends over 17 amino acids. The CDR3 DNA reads TGTGCCAGCAGCGCACCGGGACTAGCGGCCTCCTACAATGAGCAGTTCTTC. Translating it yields CASSAPGLAASYNEQFF.

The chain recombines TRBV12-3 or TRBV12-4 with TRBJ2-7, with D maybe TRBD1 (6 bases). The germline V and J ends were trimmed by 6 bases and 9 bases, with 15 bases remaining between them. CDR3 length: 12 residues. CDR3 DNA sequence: TGTGCCAGCAGCATCAGACAGGCAGTGCAGTACTTC. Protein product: CASSIRQAVQYF.

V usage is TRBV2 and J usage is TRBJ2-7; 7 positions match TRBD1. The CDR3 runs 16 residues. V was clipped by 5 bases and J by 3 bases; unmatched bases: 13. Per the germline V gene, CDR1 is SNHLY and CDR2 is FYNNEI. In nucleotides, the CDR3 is TGTGCCAGCAGTAGACCCGCTGGGACAGACCTCTACGAGCAGTACTTC. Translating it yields CASSRPAGTDLYEQYF. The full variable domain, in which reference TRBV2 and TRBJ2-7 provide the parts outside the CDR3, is EPEVTQTPSHQVTQMGQEVILRCVPISNHLYFYWYRQILGQKVEFLVSFYNNEISEKSEIFDDQFSVERPDGSNFTLKIRSTKLEDSAMYFCASSRPAGTDLYEQYFGPGTRLTVT.

Here the CDR3 DNA reads TGTGCCAGCAGCTTCAGGGGCACAGATACGCAGTATTTT. Protein: CASSFRGTDTQYF. The chain joins TRBV11-2 to TRBJ2-3, with a possible D match to TRBD1 (5 bases). The V and J ends lost 3 bases and 1 base respectively, with 5 bases between them. Per germline, CDR1 SGHAT and CDR2 FQNNGV. The CDR3 length is 13 residues.

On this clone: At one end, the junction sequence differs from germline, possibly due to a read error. The CDR3: CASIDRGKGSETQYF. CDR3 DNA: TGTGCTAGCATCGACAGGGGGAAAGGCTCGGAGACCCAGTACTTC. The chain couples TRBV7-7 to TRBJ2-5, with TRBD1 matching over 9 bases. Germline V gene data show CDR1 as SSHAT and CDR2 as FNYEAQ (reference sequence). CDR3 size: 15 residues.

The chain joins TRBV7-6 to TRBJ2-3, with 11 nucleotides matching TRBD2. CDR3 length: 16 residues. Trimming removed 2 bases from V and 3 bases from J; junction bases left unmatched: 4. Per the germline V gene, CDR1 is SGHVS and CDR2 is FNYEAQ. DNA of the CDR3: TGTGCCAGCAGCTTACTTAGCGGGAGGGGTACAGATACGCAGTATTTT. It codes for CASSLLSGRGTDTQYF. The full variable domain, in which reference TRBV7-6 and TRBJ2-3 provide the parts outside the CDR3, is GAGVSQSPRYKVTKRGQDVALRCDPISGHVSLYWYRQALGQGPEFLTYFNYEAQQDKSGLPNDRFSAERPEGSISTLTIQRTEQRDSAMYRCASSLLSGRGTDTQYFGPGTRLTVL.

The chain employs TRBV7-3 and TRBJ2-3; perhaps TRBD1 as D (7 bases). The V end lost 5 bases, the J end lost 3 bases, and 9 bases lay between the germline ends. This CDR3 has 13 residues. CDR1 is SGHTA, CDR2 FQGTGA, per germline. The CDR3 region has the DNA TGTGCCAGCAGCCCAGGGGGGACAGATACGCAGTATTTT. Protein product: CASSPGGTDTQYF.

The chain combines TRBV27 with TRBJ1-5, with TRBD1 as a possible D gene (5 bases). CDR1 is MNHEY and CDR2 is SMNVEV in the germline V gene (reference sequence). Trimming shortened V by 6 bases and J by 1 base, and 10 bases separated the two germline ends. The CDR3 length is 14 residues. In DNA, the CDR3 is TGTGCCAGCAGCTTCCGACAGAGCAATCAGCCCCAGCATTTT. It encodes CASSFRQSNQPQHF.

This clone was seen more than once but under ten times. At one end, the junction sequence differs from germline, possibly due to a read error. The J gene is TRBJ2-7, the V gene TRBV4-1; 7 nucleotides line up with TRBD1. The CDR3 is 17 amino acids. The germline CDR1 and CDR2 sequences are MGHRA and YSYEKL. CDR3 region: CASTQVSPLGGIDEQYF. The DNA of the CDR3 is TGCGCCAGCACCCAAGTTAGTCCTCTAGGGGGCATCGACGAGCAGTACTTC.

This CDR3 reads CASRQPGGPTDTQYF. The CDR3, as DNA: TGTGCCAGCAGGCAACCAGGGGGCCCCACAGATACGCAGTATTTT. The V gene is TRBV27, the J gene TRBJ2-3; 8 bases line up with TRBD1. The germline CDR1 and CDR2 sequences are MNHEY and SMNVEV (reference sequence). V shed 6 bases, J shed 2 bases, and the junction held 7 bases outside the gene matches. CDR3 length: 15 amino acids.

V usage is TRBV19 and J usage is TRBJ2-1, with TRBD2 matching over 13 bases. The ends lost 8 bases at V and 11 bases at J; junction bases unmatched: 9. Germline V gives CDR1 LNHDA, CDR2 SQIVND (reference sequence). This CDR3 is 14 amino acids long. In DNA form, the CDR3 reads TGTGCCAGTGCTTCTGGACTAGCGGGAGCTCAGCAGTTCTTC. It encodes CASASGLAGAQQFF.

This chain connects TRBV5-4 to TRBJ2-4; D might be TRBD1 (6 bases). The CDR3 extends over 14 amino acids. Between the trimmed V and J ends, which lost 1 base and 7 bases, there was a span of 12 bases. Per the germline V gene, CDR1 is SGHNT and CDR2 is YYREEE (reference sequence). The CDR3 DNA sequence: TGTGCCAGCAGCTTGAGTGGGGGCGTTAACATTCAGTACTTC. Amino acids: CASSLSGGVNIQYF.

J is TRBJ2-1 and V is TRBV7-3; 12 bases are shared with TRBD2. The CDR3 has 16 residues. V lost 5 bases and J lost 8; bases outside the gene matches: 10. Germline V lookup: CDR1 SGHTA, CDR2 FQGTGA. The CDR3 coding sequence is TGTGCCAGCAGCAAGACTAGCGGGAGCCCTAGGGATGAGCAGTTCTTC. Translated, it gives CASSKTSGSPRDEQFF.

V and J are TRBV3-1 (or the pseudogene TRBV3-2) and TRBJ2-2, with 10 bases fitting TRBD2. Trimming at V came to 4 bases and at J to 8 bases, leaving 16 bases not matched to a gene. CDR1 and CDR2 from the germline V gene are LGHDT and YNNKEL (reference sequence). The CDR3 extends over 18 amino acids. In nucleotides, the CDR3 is TGTGCCAGCAGCCTAAGAGAACTAGCGGGGTCCCTAGGAGGGGAGCTGTTTTTT. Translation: CASSLRELAGSLGGELFF.

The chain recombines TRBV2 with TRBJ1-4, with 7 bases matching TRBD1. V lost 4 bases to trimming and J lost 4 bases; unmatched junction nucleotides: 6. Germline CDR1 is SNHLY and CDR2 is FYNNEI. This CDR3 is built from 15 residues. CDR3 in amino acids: CASSGPGQSNEKLFF. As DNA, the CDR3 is TGTGCCAGCAGTGGCCCGGGACAGAGTAATGAAAAACTGTTTTTT.

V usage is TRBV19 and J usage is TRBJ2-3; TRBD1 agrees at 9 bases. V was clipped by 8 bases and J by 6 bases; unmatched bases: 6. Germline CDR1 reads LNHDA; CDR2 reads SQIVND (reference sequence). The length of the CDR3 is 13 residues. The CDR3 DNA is TGTGCCAGTGACAACAGGGGGCACGATACGCAGTATTTT. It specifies CASDNRGHDTQYF.

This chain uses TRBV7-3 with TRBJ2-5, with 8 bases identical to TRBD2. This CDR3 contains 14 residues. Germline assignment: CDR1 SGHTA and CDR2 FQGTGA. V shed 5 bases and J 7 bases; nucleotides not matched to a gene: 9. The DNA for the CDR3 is TGTGCCAGCAGCCCGACTAGCGAGGTGGGGACCCAGTACTTC. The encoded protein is CASSPTSEVGTQYF.